This T cell receptor (beta chain) was recorded in a study of blood T cell repertoires in COVID-19 (dated by TCRdb to about 2020). Study-wide context: The collaborator samples originated in the United States, Italy and Spain and spanned the acute and convalescent phases of COVID-19. The prospective study material was composed of cDNA or gDNA derived from T cells, B-cell-depleted T cells, or PBMCs. Deeply sampled blood TCRbeta repertoires from subjects exposed to, actively infected with, or recovered from COVID-19 were included in the dataset. A freely available public database, intended as a resource for researchers studying the immune response to SARS-CoV-2, is where the repertoires were released. Samples were obtained from the ongoing ImmuneRACE study (first 160 participants) and from about 1,300 subjects provided by 6 global collaborators. A de-identified subject ID, COVID-19 status, age in years and sex were almost always included in the sample metadata. Where available, HLA class I and class II types were taken from metadata supplied by the sample provider and were not determined by assay-based typing.

Collaborating institutions collected whole blood in K2EDTA tubes following their own protocols. Collaborator samples were shipped for TCRbeta analysis as frozen whole blood, isolated PBMCs, or DNA extracted from either sample type. Points the paper makes about the study in general: The quantity of clinical and demographic metadata differed by source and by participant and was supplied without curation.

TCRbeta CDR3 regions were amplified from genomic DNA using the immunoSEQ Assay, a bias-controlled multiplex PCR. As for the authors' bioinformatics: Nucleated cell counts per sample were estimated from amplification of reference gene primers within the assay. To quantify the absolute abundance of each unique TCRbeta CDR3 rearrangement, sequence reads were collapsed and filtered. For each sample, productive Simpson clonality was calculated by taking the square root of Simpson's diversity index across productive rearrangements. TCRdb's version of the immuneACCESS table is confined to in-frame rearrangements and falls short of the full clone set. An unresolved V gene accounts for under half of the shortfall where checked; the remainder is of unknown origin. V, J and clone size are those of that table, while D and trimming were read from the DNA. This sample has approximately 230,000 clones in its table, and 80% to 90% of those were observed once. In total, the top ten clones hold approximately 6% of the sample.

For CDR1 and CDR2, the germline V gene lists MNHEY and SVGAGI. From the cysteine through the phenylalanine, the CDR3 covers 14 amino acids. Solely the CDR3 DNA is kept, with 42 bases framed from the first base. V is reduced by 0 bases and J by 2 bases, leaving a spacing of 7 bases between them. Comments on this clone: Its antigen is unknown. No clone much larger than this one lies a single base away; base qualities are absent.

The sample was peripheral blood. The clonotype originates from a man older than 75 with acute or convalescent COVID-19. Recombination joined TRBV6-5 with TRBJ1-1, with the identity of the D gene unclear. The nucleotide sequence is TGTGCCAGCAGTTACTCGATCACAAACACTGAAGCTTTCTTT. Its protein reads: CASSYSITNTEAFF.